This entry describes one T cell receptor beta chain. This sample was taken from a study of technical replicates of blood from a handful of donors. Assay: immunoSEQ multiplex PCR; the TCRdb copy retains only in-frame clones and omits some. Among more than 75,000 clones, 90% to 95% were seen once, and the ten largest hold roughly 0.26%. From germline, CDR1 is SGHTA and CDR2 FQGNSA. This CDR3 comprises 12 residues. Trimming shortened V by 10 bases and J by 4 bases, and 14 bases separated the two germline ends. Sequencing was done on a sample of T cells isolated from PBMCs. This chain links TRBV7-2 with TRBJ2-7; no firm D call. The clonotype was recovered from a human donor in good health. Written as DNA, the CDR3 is TGTGCCATTTCATATTCGCGATACGAGCAGTACTTC. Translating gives CAISYSRYEQYF.